This TCR beta chain stems from a study of T cell responses to AZD1222 COVID-19 vaccine. Findings and limits, study-wide: Dominant CD4 TCR responses targeted spike regions 160-218 and 743-854. Reportedly, nearly half of unique spike TCRs recognized epitopes outside B.1.351/B.1.1.7 mutations. Donor demographics were predominantly white British with a female majority; clonal diversity may be underestimated.

About this clone: Its matching antigen is unknown.

Unmatched junction bases numbered 12, after V lost 2 bases and J lost 2 bases. CDR1 and CDR2 from the germline V gene are SGHKS and YYEKEE (reference sequence). The CDR3 sequence is 18 residues long. Profiled with immunoSEQ multiplex PCR; TCRdb holds only in-frame clones, not every one. The top ten hold around 6.6% of the sample, which has tens of thousands of clones, roughly 89% seen once. The chain couples TRBV5-5 to TRBJ1-4, with TRBD1 identical over 7 bases. The sample consisted of peripheral blood, taken on day 0 of AZD1222 vaccination. This receptor was taken from an adult in good health. This CDR3 is CASSFLSFSGQTNEKLFF. As DNA, the CDR3 is TGTGCCAGCAGCTTCCTGTCCTTTTCGGGACAGACTAATGAAAAACTGTTTTTT.